This TCR beta chain was retrieved from a study of CXCR3-negative and CXCR3-positive naive CD8 T cells. Whole-study findings and limits: More hydrophobic TRB CDR3s were found in CXCR3-positive naive cells than in CXCR3-negative naive cells. Naive cells that were CXCR3-negative or CXCR3-positive used TRBV-TRBJ genes alike, while memory cells diverged. High diversity, comparable across both naive subsets, contrasted with much lower diversity in memory CD8+ cells.

Carrying UMI labels, the TRB cDNA libraries were prepared through 5' RACE. For each CDR3 protein, TCRdb gives one entry from its re-call of the 5' RACE reads, without DNA. Its table records fewer than 90,000 distinct CDR3 sequences. A remark on this clonotype: The antigen is not known.

The CDR3 runs to 15 residues. Germline lookup yields CDR1 SEHNR and CDR2 FQNEAQ (reference sequence). Sequenced material: naive CXCR3+ CD8+ T cells from blood. The subset is: CD45RO-CCR7+CD27+CD95- naive CD8+ T cells expressing CXCR3 (TNR3+). The origin of this receptor is a human donor in good health. Some clones in this sample may be carry-over from other donors' samples. The J gene is TRBJ1-4, the V gene TRBV7-9; absent DNA, TCRdb's TRBD1 call cannot be checked. The CDR3 sequence is CASSSRQDLEEKLFF. Supplemented by reference TRBV7-9 and TRBJ1-4, the full variable domain reads DTGVSQNPRHKITKRGQNVTFRCDPISEHNRLYWYRQTLGQGPEFLTYFQNEAQLEKSRLLSDRFSAERPKGSFSTLEIQRTEQGDSAMYLCASSSRQDLEEKLFFGSGTQLSVL.